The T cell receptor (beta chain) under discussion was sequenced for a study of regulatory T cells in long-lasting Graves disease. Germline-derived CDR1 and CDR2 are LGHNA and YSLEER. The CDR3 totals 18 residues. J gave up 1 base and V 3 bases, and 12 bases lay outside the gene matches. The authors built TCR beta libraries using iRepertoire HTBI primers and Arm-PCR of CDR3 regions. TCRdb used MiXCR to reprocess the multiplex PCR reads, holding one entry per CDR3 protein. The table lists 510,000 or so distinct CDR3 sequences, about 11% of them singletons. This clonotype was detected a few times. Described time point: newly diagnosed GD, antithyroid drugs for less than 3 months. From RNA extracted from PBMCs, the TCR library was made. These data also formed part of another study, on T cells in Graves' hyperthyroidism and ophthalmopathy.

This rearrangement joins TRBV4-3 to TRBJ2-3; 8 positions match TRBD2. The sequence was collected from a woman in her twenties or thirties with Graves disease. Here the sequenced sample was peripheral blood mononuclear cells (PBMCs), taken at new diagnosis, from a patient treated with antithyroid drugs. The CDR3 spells CASSQAGKRELGTDTQYF. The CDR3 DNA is TGCGCCAGCAGCCAGGCGGGAAAGCGGGAGTTAGGCACAGATACGCAGTATTTT.